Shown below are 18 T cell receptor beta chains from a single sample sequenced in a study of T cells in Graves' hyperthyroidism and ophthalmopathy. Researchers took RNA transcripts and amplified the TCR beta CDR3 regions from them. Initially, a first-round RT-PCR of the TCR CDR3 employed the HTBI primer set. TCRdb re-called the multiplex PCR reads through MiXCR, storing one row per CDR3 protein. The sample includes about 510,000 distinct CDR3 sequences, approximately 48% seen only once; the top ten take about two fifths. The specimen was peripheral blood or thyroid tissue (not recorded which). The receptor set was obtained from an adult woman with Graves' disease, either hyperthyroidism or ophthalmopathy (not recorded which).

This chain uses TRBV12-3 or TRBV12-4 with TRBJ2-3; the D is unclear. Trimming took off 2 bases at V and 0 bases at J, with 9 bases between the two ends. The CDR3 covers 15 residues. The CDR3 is CASSLILSSTDTQYF. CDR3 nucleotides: TGTGCCAGCAGTTTAATTCTTTCTAGCACAGATACGCAGTATTTT.

The CDR3 DNA reads as TGTGCCAGTAGTATAGTGTCACTAAACACCGGGGAGCTGTTTTTT. Protein: CASSIVSLNTGELFF. The chain uses TRBV19 and TRBJ2-2; D call uncertain. Germline CDR1 and CDR2: LNHDA and SQIVND (reference sequence). The length of the CDR3 is 15 residues. V shed 1 base and J shed 2 bases, with 8 bases lying between them. The variable domain in full, completed from reference TRBV19 and TRBJ2-2, reads DGGITQSPKYLFRKEGQNVTLSCEQNLNHDAMYWYRQDPGQGLRLIYYSQIVNDFQKGDIAEGYSVSREKKESFPLTVTSAQKNPTAFYLCASSIVSLNTGELFFGEGSRLTVL.

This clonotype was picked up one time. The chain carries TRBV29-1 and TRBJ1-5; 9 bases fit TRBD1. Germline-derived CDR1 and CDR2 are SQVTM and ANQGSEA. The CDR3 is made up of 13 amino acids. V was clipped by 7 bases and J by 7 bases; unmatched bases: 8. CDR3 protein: CSALQGAGQPQHF. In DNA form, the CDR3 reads TGCAGCGCCTTACAGGGGGCCGGCCAGCCCCAGCATTTT. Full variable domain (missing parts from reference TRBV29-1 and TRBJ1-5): SAVISQKPSRDICQRGTSLTIQCQVDSQVTMMFWYRQQPGQSLTLIATANQGSEATYESGFVIDKFPISRPNLTFSTLTVSNMSPEDSSIYLCSALQGAGQPQHFGDGTRLSIL.

CDR3 in DNA: TGTGCCGCCTACGGACAGGGTCCGAACACTGAAGCTTTCTTT. This encodes CAAYGQGPNTEAFF. The chain links TRBV30 to TRBJ1-1; the match to TRBD1 covers 8 bases. The V and J ends lost 8 bases and 1 base, in that order; junction bases with no gene match: 9. The CDR3 consists of 14 residues. Per germline, CDR1 GTSNPN and CDR2 SVGIG (reference sequence).

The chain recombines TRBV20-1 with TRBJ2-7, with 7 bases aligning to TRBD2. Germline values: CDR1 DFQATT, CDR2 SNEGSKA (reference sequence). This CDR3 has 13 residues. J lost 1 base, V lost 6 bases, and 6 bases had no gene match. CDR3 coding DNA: TGCAGTGCCGCGGGAGTTGATTCCTACGAGCAGTACTTC. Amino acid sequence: CSAAGVDSYEQYF.

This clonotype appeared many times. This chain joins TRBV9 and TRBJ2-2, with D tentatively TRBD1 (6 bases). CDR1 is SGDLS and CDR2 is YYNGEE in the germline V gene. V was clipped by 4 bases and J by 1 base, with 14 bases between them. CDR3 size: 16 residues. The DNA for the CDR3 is TGTGCCAGCAGCCTTCACCGGGACAAGAACACCGGGGAGCTGTTTTTT. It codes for CASSLHRDKNTGELFF. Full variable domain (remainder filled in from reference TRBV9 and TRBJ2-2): DSGVTQTPKHLITATGQRVTLRCSPRSGDLSVYWYQQSLDQGLQFLIQYYNGEERAKGNILERFSAQQFPDLHSELNLSSLELGDSALYFCASSLHRDKNTGELFFGEGSRLTVL.

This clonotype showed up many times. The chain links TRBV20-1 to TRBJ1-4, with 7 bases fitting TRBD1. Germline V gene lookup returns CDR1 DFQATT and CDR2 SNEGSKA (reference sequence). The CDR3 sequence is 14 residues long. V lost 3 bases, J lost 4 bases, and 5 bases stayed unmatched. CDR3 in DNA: TGCAGTGCTAGCCGGGACAGATATAATGAAAAACTGTTTTTT. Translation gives CSASRDRYNEKLFF.

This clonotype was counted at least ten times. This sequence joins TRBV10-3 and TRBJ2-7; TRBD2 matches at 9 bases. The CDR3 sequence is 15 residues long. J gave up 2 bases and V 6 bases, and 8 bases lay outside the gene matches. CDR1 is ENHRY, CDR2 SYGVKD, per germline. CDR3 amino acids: CAIRQRAGGPYEQYF. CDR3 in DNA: TGTGCCATCAGGCAGAGGGCGGGAGGGCCCTACGAGCAGTACTTC.

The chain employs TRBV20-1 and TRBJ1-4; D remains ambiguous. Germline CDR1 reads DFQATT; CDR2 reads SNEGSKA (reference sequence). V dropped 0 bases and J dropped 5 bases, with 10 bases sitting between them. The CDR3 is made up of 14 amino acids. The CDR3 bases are TGCAGTGCTAGAGAGCGGACTGGGAATGAAAAACTGTTTTTT. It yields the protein CSARERTGNEKLFF.

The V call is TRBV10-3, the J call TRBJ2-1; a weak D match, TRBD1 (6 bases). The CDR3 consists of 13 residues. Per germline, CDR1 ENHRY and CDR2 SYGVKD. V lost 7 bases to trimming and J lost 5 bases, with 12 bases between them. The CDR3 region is CAIKQGQDNEQFF. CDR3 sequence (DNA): TGTGCCATCAAACAGGGTCAGGACAATGAGCAGTTCTTC.

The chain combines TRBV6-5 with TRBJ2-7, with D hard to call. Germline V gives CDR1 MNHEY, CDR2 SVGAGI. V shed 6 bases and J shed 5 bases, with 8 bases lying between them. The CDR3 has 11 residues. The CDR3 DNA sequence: TGTGCCAGCAGCCCCCGGGACGAGCAGTACTTC. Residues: CASSPRDEQYF.

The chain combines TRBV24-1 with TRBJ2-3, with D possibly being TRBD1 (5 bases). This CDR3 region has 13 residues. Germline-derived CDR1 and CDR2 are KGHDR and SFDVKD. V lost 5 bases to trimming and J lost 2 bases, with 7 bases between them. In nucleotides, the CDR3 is TGTGCCACCAGTGGACAGAACACAGATACGCAGTATTTT. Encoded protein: CATSGQNTDTQYF.

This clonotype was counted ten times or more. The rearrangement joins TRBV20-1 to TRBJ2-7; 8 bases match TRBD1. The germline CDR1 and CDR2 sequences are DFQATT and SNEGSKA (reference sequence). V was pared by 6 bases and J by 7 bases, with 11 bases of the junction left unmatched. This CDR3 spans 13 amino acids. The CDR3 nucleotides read TGCAGTGCCCCCGGGACAGGACATGAAGAGCAGTACTTC. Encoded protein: CSAPGTGHEEQYF.

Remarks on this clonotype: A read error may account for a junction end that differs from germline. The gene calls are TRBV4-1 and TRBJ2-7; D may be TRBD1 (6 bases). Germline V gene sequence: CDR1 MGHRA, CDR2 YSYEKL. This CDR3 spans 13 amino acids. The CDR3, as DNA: TGTGCCAGCAGCCAAGGGTTGGGGGCCGAGCAGTACTTC. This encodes CASSQGLGAEQYF.

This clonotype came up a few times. The CDR3 reads CASSEGGQGVANYGYTF. For the CDR3, the DNA is TGTGCCAGCAGTGAAGGGGGACAGGGGGTGGCGAACTATGGCTACACCTTC. This chain connects TRBV25-1 to TRBJ1-2; 11 bases line up with TRBD1. CDR1 and CDR2 from the germline V gene are MGHDK and SYGVNS. The ends lost 2 bases at V and 2 bases at J; junction bases unmatched: 7. The CDR3 has 17 residues.

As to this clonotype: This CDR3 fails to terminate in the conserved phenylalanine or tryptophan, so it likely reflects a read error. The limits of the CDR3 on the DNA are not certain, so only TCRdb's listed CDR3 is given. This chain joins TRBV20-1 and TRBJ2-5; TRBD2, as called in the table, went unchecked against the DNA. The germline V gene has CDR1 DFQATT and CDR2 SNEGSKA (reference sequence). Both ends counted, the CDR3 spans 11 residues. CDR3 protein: CSARDGGPPPL.

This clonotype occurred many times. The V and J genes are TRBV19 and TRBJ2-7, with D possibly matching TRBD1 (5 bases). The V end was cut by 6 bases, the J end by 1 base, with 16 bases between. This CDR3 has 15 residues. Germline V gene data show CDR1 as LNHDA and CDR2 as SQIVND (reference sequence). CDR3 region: CASRQRQSPSYEQYF. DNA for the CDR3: TGTGCCAGTAGACAACGACAGTCCCCTTCCTACGAGCAGTACTTC.

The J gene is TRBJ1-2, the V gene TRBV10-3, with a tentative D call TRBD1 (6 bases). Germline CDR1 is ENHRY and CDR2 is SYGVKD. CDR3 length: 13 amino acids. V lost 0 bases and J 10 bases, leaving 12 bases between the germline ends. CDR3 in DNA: TGTGCCATCAGTGAGTCTCGCGGGGGCATCTACACCTTC. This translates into CAISESRGGIYTF.